This TCR beta chain stems from a study of early T cells in non-severe SARS-CoV-2 infection. Study-wide background: Bulk RNA from unsorted whole blood was sequenced; chains were unpaired.

This clonotype was found a few times. What it binds is unknown. Germline V gene lookup returns CDR1 GTSNPN and CDR2 SVGIG (reference sequence). V was cut by 3 bases and J by 4 bases, with 8 bases left in between. The CDR3 runs 12 residues. Findings and caveats of the study: Anti-spike CD8 responses were favored in VDJdb matching, and private and CD4 specificities were missed.

The TCR library protocol attached unique molecular identifiers to the individual cDNA molecules. A single record per CDR3 protein comes from TCRdb applying MiXCR to the 5' RACE reads. The table lists around 30,000 distinct CDR3 sequences, roughly 4% of them singletons. This TCR was sampled from an adult who was a healthcare worker with PCR-confirmed SARS-CoV-2 infection or an uninfected control (not recorded which). Sequenced sample: whole blood. The gene calls are TRBV30 and TRBJ2-3, with D uncertain. The CDR3 region has the DNA TGTGCCTGGAGGGGTGGGGCAGATACGCAGTATTTT. This codes for CAWRGGADTQYF.